These T cell receptor beta chains were read from a single sample in a study of blood T cell repertoires in COVID-19. The table came from immunoSEQ multiplex PCR; TCRdb's copy has only in-frame clones and leaves some out. The table has some 110,000 clones, approximately 86% seen once. The sample comprised peripheral blood. Source of these receptors: a man aged 40-50 years with acute or convalescent COVID-19. The CDR3 runs from the conserved cysteine through the conserved F or W. The D gene is left open where the match is weak. Clone size is not always given. Where it is, it says once, few, many or a class for expanded clones.

TRBV18	TRBJ1-1	.	few	CASAIDSGTDIRFF	TGTGCCAGCGCGATCGACAGTGGCACGGATATCAGGTTCTTT
TRBV19	TRBJ2-2	.	.	CASSMGTLFANTGELFF	TGTGCCAGTAGTATGGGGACATTGTTCGCGAACACCGGGGAGCTGTTTTTT
TRBV5-6	TRBJ2-1	.	once	CASSFRGPIYNEQFF	TGTGCCAGCAGCTTCCGGGGTCCTATTTACAATGAGCAGTTCTTC
TRBV5-1	TRBJ2-7	TRBD1	.	CASSPPYLDRSTREQYF	TGCGCCAGCAGCCCACCTTACTTGGACAGGTCAACTAGGGAGCAGTACTTC
TRBV19	TRBJ1-1	.	.	CASSIDQIKAFF	TGTGCCAGTAGTATAGACCAGATCAAAGCTTTCTTT
TRBV21-1	TRBJ2-7	.	.	CASSKAVSTYEQYF	TGTGCCAGCAGCAAAGCCGTGTCTACTTACGAGCAGTACTTC
TRBV6-6	TRBJ1-1	.	.	CASSYPRGGTEAFF	TGTGCCAGCAGTTACCCGCGGGGGGGCACTGAAGCTTTCTTT
TRBV29-1	TRBJ1-4	.	.	CSVDMGRNEKLFF	TGCAGCGTTGATATGGGCCGTAATGAAAAACTGTTTTTT
TRBV7-8	TRBJ1-1	TRBD1	.	CASSRPGGTEAFF	TGTGCCAGCAGTCGTCCAGGGGGGACTGAAGCTTTCTTT
TRBV7-9	TRBJ1-5	.	.	CASSSGSQPQHF	TGTGCCAGCAGCTCGGGGAGTCAGCCCCAGCATTTT
TRBV27	TRBJ2-7	TRBD1	.	CASSSTWDRMFEQYF	TGTGCCAGCAGTTCCACCTGGGACAGGATGTTCGAGCAGTACTTC
TRBV2	TRBJ1-2	.	.	CASSEFAGWYSGYTF	TGTGCCAGCAGTGAATTCGCAGGGTGGTACTCTGGCTACACCTTC
TRBV6-5	TRBJ1-1	.	.	CASSGGDSTEAFF	TGTGCCAGCAGCGGAGGTGATAGCACTGAAGCTTTCTTT
TRBV5-1	TRBJ1-1	TRBD1	.	CASSLGRGPSYTEAFF	TGCGCCAGCAGCTTGGGAAGGGGGCCGTCGTACACTGAAGCTTTCTTT
TRBV19	TRBJ2-7	TRBD1	.	CASSMIGQGAHEQYF	TGTGCCAGTAGTATGATAGGGCAGGGGGCCCACGAGCAGTACTTC
TRBV10-3	TRBJ2-5	.	.	CAISGGTLRTQYF	TGTGCCATCAGCGGGGGTACTTTGAGGACCCAGTACTTC
TRBV11-2	TRBJ1-4	TRBD1	.	CASSLSRGANEKLFF	TGTGCCAGCAGCTTAAGCAGGGGGGCTAATGAAAAACTGTTTTTT
TRBV10-3	TRBJ2-3	.	.	CAISESLVSSTDTQYF	TGTGCCATCAGTGAGTCCCTCGTTTCGAGCACAGATACGCAGTATTTT